The 19 T cell receptor beta chains reported below all come from one sample, sequenced in a study of blood T cell repertoires in COVID-19 (dated by TCRdb to about 2020). The library was prepared using the immunoSEQ multiplex PCR assay. Imported from immuneACCESS, the table was reduced by TCRdb to in-frame sequences with V and J called. These copies leave out some clones; in studies compared against another copy, an unresolved V gene accounts for under half, and the cause of the remainder is not known. This sample gives some 260,000 clones in total; around 80% of them show up just once. The ten largest clones represent roughly 4% of the sample. Sequenced: PBMCs or T cells enriched from blood (not recorded which). These receptors all come from a man aged 30 to 39 with acute COVID-19.

The genes are TRBV7-9 and TRBJ2-1; 9 bases map to TRBD2. CDR3 length: 14 amino acids. Germline V lookup: CDR1 SEHNR, CDR2 FQNEAQ (reference sequence). The junction had 9 bases not matched to a gene; V was cut back by 2 bases and J by 13 bases. CDR3 in DNA: TGTGCCAGCAGCTTACCCGCTAGCGGGAAAGTTCAGTTCTTC. This encodes CASSLPASGKVQFF.

The genes are TRBV9 and TRBJ2-3; 7 bases match TRBD2. The length of the CDR3 is 15 residues. V was pared by 3 bases and J by 1 base, with 5 bases of the junction left unmatched. Germline V gene sequence: CDR1 SGDLS, CDR2 YYNGEE. The CDR3 region has the DNA TGTGCCAGCAGCGACCGGGACTACCGCACAGATACGCAGTATTTT. Translated, it gives CASSDRDYRTDTQYF.

The chain has TRBV15 and TRBJ1-2, with 8 bases aligning to TRBD1. The CDR3 runs 15 residues. Germline V lookup: CDR1 LNHNV, CDR2 YYDKDF (reference sequence). J was trimmed by 4 bases and V by 7 bases; bases with no gene match: 11. CDR3 in amino acids: CATNHIGQGLYGYTF. The CDR3 coding sequence is TGTGCCACCAACCATATCGGACAGGGACTCTATGGCTACACCTTC.

V and J are TRBV29-1 and TRBJ2-3; a possible D gene is TRBD1 (6 bases). This CDR3 spans 14 amino acids. V shed 4 bases and J shed 0 bases, with 11 bases lying between them. CDR1 and CDR2 (germline): SQVTM, ANQGSEA. The DNA for the CDR3 is TGCAGCGTTGTAATTACAGGGAGCACAGATACGCAGTATTTT. It codes for CSVVITGSTDTQYF.

The rearrangement uses TRBV5-4 and TRBJ2-1; 7 bases fit TRBD2. Germline CDR1 reads SGHNT; CDR2 reads YYREEE (reference sequence). This CDR3 region has 13 residues. V shed 0 bases and J 9 bases; nucleotides not matched to a gene: 3. CDR3 coding DNA: TGTGCCAGCAGCTTGGCCACGGGGGGTGAGCAGTTCTTC. This encodes CASSLATGGEQFF.

This chain links TRBV6-1 with TRBJ1-3, with D uncertain. CDR1 is MNHNS, CDR2 SASEGT, per germline. This CDR3 has 15 amino acids. The V and J ends lost 2 bases and 0 bases respectively, with 8 bases between them. The CDR3, as DNA: TGTGCCAGCAGTGAACGTGGAGCCTCTGGAAACACCATATATTTT. This encodes CASSERGASGNTIYF.

The V and J genes are TRBV3-1 (or the pseudogene TRBV3-2) and TRBJ2-2; D gene unclear. The CDR3 contains 16 residues. Germline V gene lookup returns CDR1 LGHDT and CDR2 YNNKEL (reference sequence). V shed 5 bases and J shed 0 bases, with 13 bases lying between them. The CDR3 nucleotides read TGTGCCAGCAGCTATTCGACCGACTCGAACACCGGGGAGCTGTTTTTT. Its translation is CASSYSTDSNTGELFF.

The chain recombines TRBV5-1 with TRBJ2-1, with 9 positions matching TRBD2. The germline gives CDR1 SGHRS, CDR2 YFSETQ. This CDR3 has 20 amino acids. V gave up 4 bases and J gave up 0 bases; unmatched junction bases: 17. The CDR3 sequence: CASSPRGSGGPQSSYNEQFF. As DNA, the CDR3 is TGCGCCAGCAGCCCCCGGGGTAGCGGGGGACCTCAGAGCTCCTACAATGAGCAGTTCTTC.

CDR3 region: CASSGPPYDGYTF. DNA of the CDR3: TGTGCCAGCAGTGGCCCCCCTTACGATGGCTACACCTTC. This rearrangement joins TRBV27 to TRBJ1-2; D unresolved. CDR1 and CDR2 from the germline V gene are MNHEY and SMNVEV (reference sequence). V shed 5 bases and J shed 6 bases, with 13 bases lying between them. This CDR3 contains 13 residues.

The chain is built from TRBV19 and TRBJ2-1; 13 bases are a match to TRBD2. The V and J ends lost 3 bases and 4 bases, in that order; junction bases with no gene match: 12. The germline gives CDR1 LNHDA, CDR2 SQIVND (reference sequence). The CDR3 totals 19 residues. CDR3 sequence (DNA): TGTGCCAGTAGTATTGTCGTAGGACTAGCGGGGGCCCCTTACAATGAGCAGTTCTTC. Its translation: CASSIVVGLAGAPYNEQFF.

CDR3 sequence (DNA): TGCAGCGTTGGCGTAGCTGAGACCCAGTACTTC. Translating it yields CSVGVAETQYF. The rearrangement uses TRBV29-1 and TRBJ2-5, with D unclear. The CDR3 contains 11 residues. V lost 4 bases, J lost 5 bases, and 8 bases lay in between. CDR1 is SQVTM and CDR2 is ANQGSEA in the germline V gene.

The chain links TRBV10-3 to TRBJ1-3; TRBD1 agrees at 8 bases. The junction had 5 bases not matched to a gene; V was cut back by 6 bases and J by 1 base. The length of the CDR3 is 15 residues. Germline CDR1 is ENHRY and CDR2 is SYGVKD. The CDR3 loop reads CAISIGTGSGNTIYF. The CDR3 DNA follows: TGTGCCATCAGCATCGGGACAGGATCTGGAAACACCATATATTTT.

The rearrangement uses TRBV7-3 and TRBJ2-1, with TRBD2 identical over 7 bases. With V trimmed by 7 bases and J by 4 bases, 10 bases remained unmatched. CDR3 size: 15 residues. Germline V gene lookup returns CDR1 SGHTA and CDR2 FQGTGA. CDR3 sequence reads: CASTPAAGAYNEQFF. As DNA, the CDR3 is TGTGCCAGCACCCCAGCGGCGGGAGCGTACAATGAGCAGTTCTTC.

This clone has a single count. The chain uses TRBV11-2 and TRBJ2-5; D is perhaps TRBD2 (5 bases). Germline assignment: CDR1 SGHAT and CDR2 FQNNGV. V lost 6 bases to trimming and J lost 3 bases, with 14 bases between them. This CDR3 region has 14 residues. The CDR3 protein is CASSSFKGEETQYF. As DNA, the CDR3 is TGTGCCAGCAGTTCCTTTAAGGGAGAAGAGACCCAGTACTTC.

The chain uses TRBV27 and TRBJ2-7, with 12 bases identical to TRBD2. V dropped 4 bases and J dropped 5; count of bases not matched to a gene: 6. The CDR3 has 15 amino acids. Per the germline V gene, CDR1 is MNHEY and CDR2 is SMNVEV (reference sequence). CDR3 sequence: CASSSLAGGKNEQYV. CDR3 coding DNA: TGTGCCAGCAGTTCGCTAGCGGGGGGGAAGAACGAGCAGTACGTC.

V gene TRBV5-6 combines with J gene TRBJ1-2; D might be TRBD1 (5 bases). Germline CDR1 reads SGHDT; CDR2 reads YYEEEE. V was cut by 4 bases and J by 0 bases, with 13 bases left in between. CDR3 length equals 15 residues. CDR3: CASSPVSGTNYGYTF. The CDR3, as DNA: TGTGCCAGCAGCCCGGTGTCAGGGACTAACTATGGCTACACCTTC.

This clone was seen a handful of times. This chain links TRBV6-1 with TRBJ1-5; tentatively, D is TRBD1 (5 bases). CDR3 length: 13 amino acids. In germline, CDR1 is MNHNS, CDR2 SASEGT. The V end was cut by 2 bases, the J end by 5 bases, with 7 bases between. The CDR3 here is CASSEQGHQPQHF. DNA for the CDR3: TGTGCCAGCAGTGAACAGGGCCATCAGCCCCAGCATTTT.

This chain joins TRBV28 and TRBJ1-5, with TRBD1 matching over 9 bases. Germline V CDR1 and CDR2: MDHEN, SYDVKM. The CDR3 is made up of 15 amino acids. The V segment lost 6 bases and the J segment 3 bases; nucleotides outside the gene matches: 6. The DNA of the CDR3 is TGTGCCAGCAGCGATTGGACAGGGGACAATCAGCCCCAGCATTTT. It is translated as CASSDWTGDNQPQHF.

A word on this clone: The junction shows a germline mismatch at one end, possibly a read error. The chain carries TRBV7-7 and TRBJ2-1; 11 bases are shared with TRBD1. The CDR3 sequence is 14 residues long. CDR1 SSHAT and CDR2 FNYEAQ come from the germline V gene (reference sequence). The DNA for the CDR3 is TGTGCTAGCAGCCCGGACAGGGGGCTCAATGAGCAGTTCTTC. It encodes CASSPDRGLNEQFF.